Here is one TCR beta chain with its context. This entry is derived from a study of blood T cell repertoires in COVID-19. With V trimmed by 4 bases and J by 5 bases, 12 bases remained unmatched. CDR1 and CDR2 (germline): SGHTS, YDEGEE. The CDR3 loop spans 16 amino acids. In the authors' workflow: Scientists estimated how many nucleated cells there were by amplifying reference gene primers. Repertoires were generated with immunoSEQ multiplex PCR, while TCRdb's copy carries only in-frame clones and drops some. That table is the source of V, J and clone size, and D and trimming were worked out from the DNA. The sample has 140,000 to 150,000 clones, over 70% seen once; the top ten hold about two fifths.

Sequencing used peripheral blood. This receptor was identified in a man aged 50 to 60 who had recovered from COVID-19. The V and J genes are TRBV5-8 and TRBJ1-1; 9 bases are a match to TRBD1. CDR3 loop: CASSHLMTGGGTEAFF. The CDR3 DNA is TGTGCCAGCAGCCATCTTATGACAGGGGGTGGAACTGAAGCTTTCTTT.